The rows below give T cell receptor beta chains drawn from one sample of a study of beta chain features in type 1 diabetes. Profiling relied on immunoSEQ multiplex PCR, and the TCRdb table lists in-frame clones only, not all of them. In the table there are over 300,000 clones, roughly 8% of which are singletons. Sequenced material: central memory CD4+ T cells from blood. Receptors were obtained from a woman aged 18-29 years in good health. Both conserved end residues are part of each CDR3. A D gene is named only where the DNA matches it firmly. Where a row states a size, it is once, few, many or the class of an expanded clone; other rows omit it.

cdr3_nt: TGTGCCAGCAGCCCTCAGGGGCTCTCCTCTGGGGCCAACGTCCTGACTTTC
cdr3_aa: CASSPQGLSSGANVLTF
clone_size: few
d_call: NA
v_call: TRBV7-2
j_call: TRBJ2-6
cdr3_length: 17

cdr3_nt: TGTGCCAGCAGCCCCACAGGGTCGATCCTTTACGAGCAGTACTTC
cdr3_aa: CASSPTGSILYEQYF
clone_size: few
d_call: NA
v_call: TRBV7-9
j_call: TRBJ2-7
cdr3_length: 15

cdr3_nt: TGTGCCAGCAGCCCTCTGAACTCCTACGAGCAGTACTTC
cdr3_aa: CASSPLNSYEQYF
clone_size: NA
d_call: NA
v_call: TRBV14
j_call: TRBJ2-7
cdr3_length: 13

cdr3_nt: TGTGCCAGCAGACCCCCCTCGACAGGGGCCGAGCAGTACTTC
cdr3_aa: CASRPPSTGAEQYF
clone_size: NA
d_call: TRBD1
v_call: TRBV28
j_call: TRBJ2-7
cdr3_length: 14

cdr3_nt: TGTGCCAGCAGTTTTCAGAACAGCGGAGATACGCAGTATTTT
cdr3_aa: CASSFQNSGDTQYF
clone_size: few
d_call: NA
v_call: TRBV28
j_call: TRBJ2-3
cdr3_length: 14

cdr3_nt: TGTGCCAGCAGCTTTGGCGGGAGGGCTTACGAGCAGTACTTC
cdr3_aa: CASSFGGRAYEQYF
clone_size: many
d_call: TRBD2
v_call: TRBV7-9
j_call: TRBJ2-7
cdr3_length: 14

cdr3_nt: TGTGCCAGCAGCACAGGGCCGAACACTGAAGCTTTCTTT
cdr3_aa: CASSTGPNTEAFF
clone_size: NA
d_call: NA
v_call: TRBV7-2
j_call: TRBJ1-1
cdr3_length: 13

cdr3_nt: TGTGCCAGTAGGGACACAAAGAATGAAAAACTGTTTTTT
cdr3_aa: CASRDTKNEKLFF
clone_size: few
d_call: NA
v_call: TRBV5-4
j_call: TRBJ1-4
cdr3_length: 13

cdr3_nt: TGTGCCACCAGCAGAGCCGGGACAGCCAACTCCTACGAGCAGTACTTC
cdr3_aa: CATSRAGTANSYEQYF
clone_size: NA
d_call: TRBD1
v_call: TRBV15
j_call: TRBJ2-7
cdr3_length: 16

cdr3_nt: TGTGCCAGCAGCGTAGAACCCAGCGGGAGTCCCTACAATGAGCAGTTCTTC
cdr3_aa: CASSVEPSGSPYNEQFF
clone_size: few
d_call: TRBD2
v_call: TRBV9
j_call: TRBJ2-1
cdr3_length: 17

cdr3_nt: TGTGCCAGCAGCTTAGCGGGGGAGAGTGGCTACACCTTC
cdr3_aa: CASSLAGESGYTF
clone_size: NA
d_call: NA
v_call: TRBV7-2
j_call: TRBJ1-2
cdr3_length: 13

cdr3_nt: TGTGCCAGCTGGGTCGGTTCTGGGGCCAACGTCCTGACTTTC
cdr3_aa: CASWVGSGANVLTF
clone_size: NA
d_call: NA
v_call: TRBV7-2
j_call: TRBJ2-6
cdr3_length: 14

cdr3_nt: TGTGCCAGCAGCTTAGTCTCCGGGACAGCGAACACTGAAGCTTTCTTT
cdr3_aa: CASSLVSGTANTEAFF
clone_size: few
d_call: TRBD1
v_call: TRBV7-2
j_call: TRBJ1-1
cdr3_length: 16

cdr3_nt: TGTGCCAGCTCACCGAGCGGCTCCTACAATGAGCAGTTCTTC
cdr3_aa: CASSPSGSYNEQFF
clone_size: NA
d_call: NA
v_call: TRBV18
j_call: TRBJ2-1
cdr3_length: 14

cdr3_nt: TGTGCCAGCAGTTTACGCACAGATACGCAGTATTTT
cdr3_aa: CASSLRTDTQYF
clone_size: NA
d_call: NA
v_call: TRBV2
j_call: TRBJ2-3
cdr3_length: 12

cdr3_nt: TGTGCCAGCAGTGAACGCCACACCGGGCCCCAGTACTTC
cdr3_aa: CASSERHTGPQYF
clone_size: few
d_call: NA
v_call: TRBV25-1
j_call: TRBJ2-5
cdr3_length: 13

cdr3_nt: TGTGCCAGCAGTACGGAGGAACTTCAAGAGACCCAGTACTTC
cdr3_aa: CASSTEELQETQYF
clone_size: many
d_call: NA
v_call: TRBV5-6
j_call: TRBJ2-5
cdr3_length: 14

cdr3_nt: TGCAGCGCTCGGGTCGGGGGACAGGGGGCCACTGGAAACACCATATATTTT
cdr3_aa: CSARVGGQGATGNTIYF
clone_size: few
d_call: TRBD1
v_call: TRBV29-1
j_call: TRBJ1-3
cdr3_length: 17

cdr3_nt: TGTGCCAGCAGTTACGATGGCTACACCTTC
cdr3_aa: CASSYDGYTF
clone_size: many
d_call: NA
v_call: TRBV6-5
j_call: TRBJ1-2
cdr3_length: 10

cdr3_nt: TGTGCCAGCAGCTTTAAGGGTCAGACCCAGTACTTC
cdr3_aa: CASSFKGQTQYF
clone_size: NA
d_call: NA
v_call: TRBV11-2
j_call: TRBJ2-5
cdr3_length: 12

cdr3_nt: TGTGCCAGCAGCCAAGACCTGGGGCAGTCTTTCTATGGCTACACCTTC
cdr3_aa: CASSQDLGQSFYGYTF
clone_size: few
d_call: NA
v_call: TRBV4-2
j_call: TRBJ1-2
cdr3_length: 16

cdr3_nt: TGTGCCAGCAGTCGAGCGGGGAGGAACACCGGGGAGCTGTTTTTT
cdr3_aa: CASSRAGRNTGELFF
clone_size: few
d_call: TRBD2
v_call: TRBV2
j_call: TRBJ2-2
cdr3_length: 15

cdr3_nt: TGCGCCAGCAGCTTAGGACTAGCGGGAGTAGGTGAGACCCAGTACTTC
cdr3_aa: CASSLGLAGVGETQYF
clone_size: few
d_call: TRBD2
v_call: TRBV5-1
j_call: TRBJ2-5
cdr3_length: 16

cdr3_nt: TGTGCCAGCAGTTTATCCTCCGGGGGCATCAGCTACAATGAGCAGTTCTTC
cdr3_aa: CASSLSSGGISYNEQFF
clone_size: NA
d_call: NA
v_call: TRBV28
j_call: TRBJ2-1
cdr3_length: 17

cdr3_nt: TGTGCCAGCAGCCGCGGGACTAGCGGGAGTGTTACGCAGTATTTT
cdr3_aa: CASSRGTSGSVTQYF
clone_size: few
d_call: TRBD2
v_call: TRBV4-2
j_call: TRBJ2-3
cdr3_length: 15

cdr3_nt: TGTGCCAGCAGCTTTAAGGCTAGCAGATACAATGAGCAGTTCTTC
cdr3_aa: CASSFKASRYNEQFF
clone_size: few
d_call: NA
v_call: TRBV5-4
j_call: TRBJ2-1
cdr3_length: 15

cdr3_nt: TGTGCCAGCAGCGCCGGACTAGCGGGAGGGCCAGATACGCAGTATTTT
cdr3_aa: CASSAGLAGGPDTQYF
clone_size: many
d_call: TRBD2
v_call: TRBV7-6
j_call: TRBJ2-3
cdr3_length: 16

cdr3_nt: TGTGCCAGCTCCCGAGAGATTTCGGGACTTAGCACAGATACGCAGTATTTT
cdr3_aa: CASSREISGLSTDTQYF
clone_size: NA
d_call: NA
v_call: TRBV18
j_call: TRBJ2-3
cdr3_length: 17

cdr3_nt: TGTGCCAGCAAGCCAGGGTCATTGAGCAATCAGCCCCAGCATTTT
cdr3_aa: CASKPGSLSNQPQHF
clone_size: few
d_call: NA
v_call: TRBV2
j_call: TRBJ1-5
cdr3_length: 15

cdr3_nt: TGTGCCACCAGCAGAGATACGGGGTTGGGGTGGCCTTTCTTT
cdr3_aa: CATSRDTGLGWPFF
clone_size: few
d_call: NA
v_call: TRBV15
j_call: TRBJ1-1
cdr3_length: 14

cdr3_nt: TGTGCCAGCGAATCAGGGGGGGATCAGCCCCAGCATTTT
cdr3_aa: CASESGGDQPQHF
clone_size: few
d_call: TRBD1
v_call: TRBV6-1
j_call: TRBJ1-5
cdr3_length: 13

cdr3_nt: TGTGCCAGCAGCTTGTTGATGCAGGGTCTTGGCTACACCTTC
cdr3_aa: CASSLLMQGLGYTF
clone_size: few
d_call: NA
v_call: TRBV5-6
j_call: TRBJ1-2
cdr3_length: 14

cdr3_nt: TGTGCCAGCAGCTCGACGGGGACAGGGAGTATGTGCGAGCAGTACTTC
cdr3_aa: CASSSTGTGSMCEQYF
clone_size: NA
d_call: TRBD1
v_call: TRBV28
j_call: TRBJ2-7
cdr3_length: 16

cdr3_nt: TGTGCCAGCAGTGATTCAGTCCGGCACACTGAAGCTTTCTTT
cdr3_aa: CASSDSVRHTEAFF
clone_size: NA
d_call: NA
v_call: TRBV2
j_call: TRBJ1-1
cdr3_length: 14

cdr3_nt: TGTGCCAGCAGCTTCAGGACTAGCGGGGAGGGTAGGGGGCAGTACTTC
cdr3_aa: CASSFRTSGEGRGQYF
clone_size: NA
d_call: TRBD2
v_call: TRBV7-2
j_call: TRBJ2-7
cdr3_length: 16

cdr3_nt: TGTGCCAGCAGTGGATGGAATCAGCCCCAGCATTTT
cdr3_aa: CASSGWNQPQHF
clone_size: many
d_call: NA
v_call: TRBV27
j_call: TRBJ1-5
cdr3_length: 12

cdr3_nt: TGTGCCAGCAGTTTTGTCAACGGGGCGCCGGTGAACACAGATACGCAGTATTTT
cdr3_aa: CASSFVNGAPVNTDTQYF
clone_size: NA
d_call: NA
v_call: TRBV28
j_call: TRBJ2-3
cdr3_length: 18

cdr3_nt: TGTGCCAGCAGCCGCAGGGATTCCCAGATCAATGAGCAGTTCTTC
cdr3_aa: CASSRRDSQINEQFF
clone_size: many
d_call: NA
v_call: TRBV7-9
j_call: TRBJ2-1
cdr3_length: 15

cdr3_nt: TGTGCCAGCAGTTTTCAGGGGACTAATGAAAAACTGTTTTTT
cdr3_aa: CASSFQGTNEKLFF
clone_size: many
d_call: NA
v_call: TRBV28
j_call: TRBJ1-4
cdr3_length: 14